Following are 15 T cell receptor beta chains from one sample sequenced in a study of T cell responses to AZD1222 COVID-19 vaccine. The method was immunoSEQ multiplex PCR; TCRdb's version includes in-frame clones alone and lacks a portion of them. The profile covers 170,000 or so clones, with approximately 90% appearing a single time and approximately 3% taken by the ten largest. The sample consisted of peripheral blood, taken on day 0 of AZD1222 vaccination. The receptors were sampled from an adult in good health.

The chain uses TRBV7-9 and TRBJ2-3; possibly TRBD1 for D (6 bases). The CDR3 covers 15 residues. V shed 8 bases and J shed 2 bases, with 17 bases lying between them. The germline V gene encodes CDR1 SEHNR and CDR2 FQNEAQ (reference sequence). Here the CDR3 reads CASVLGHQPTDTQYF. CDR3 sequence (DNA): TGTGCCAGCGTTCTGGGACACCAACCCACAGATACGCAGTATTTT.

The gene calls are TRBV6-2 or TRBV6-3 and TRBJ2-7; possibly TRBD1 for D (5 bases). Germline V gene lookup returns CDR1 MNHEY and CDR2 SVGEGT. This CDR3 contains 13 residues. V lost 3 bases, J lost 6 bases, and 12 bases lay in between. The CDR3 loop reads CASSYPGIREQYF. The DNA of the CDR3 is TGTGCCAGCAGTTATCCAGGGATCCGCGAGCAGTACTTC.

The V call is TRBV4-1, the J call TRBJ1-2; D is uncertain. Germline assignment: CDR1 MGHRA and CDR2 YSYEKL. Trimming took 4 bases from V and 2 from J, leaving 14 bases between them. The CDR3 extends over 15 amino acids. CDR3 region: CASSRGPDQNYGYTF. Written as DNA, the CDR3 is TGCGCCAGCAGCCGGGGTCCGGACCAAAACTATGGCTACACCTTC.

This rearrangement joins TRBV7-2 to TRBJ2-1; TRBD1 aligns across 7 bases. This CDR3 comprises 15 residues. Germline loops: CDR1 SGHTA, CDR2 FQGNSA. The V segment lost 6 bases and the J segment 4 bases; nucleotides outside the gene matches: 9. CDR3 nucleotides: TGTGCCAGCAGGGGACGGGACAGATTGTACAATGAGCAGTTCTTC. Amino acid sequence: CASRGRDRLYNEQFF. The complete variable domain, with remaining parts taken from reference TRBV7-2 and TRBJ2-1, reads GAGVSQSPSNKVTEKGKDVELRCDPISGHTALYWYRQSLGQGLEFLIYFQGNSAPDKSGLPSDRFSAERTGGSVSTLTIQRTQQEDSAVYLCASRGRDRLYNEQFFGPGTRLTVL.

J is TRBJ2-5 and V is TRBV11-2; 8 bases line up with TRBD2. V shed 1 base and J 1 base; nucleotides not matched to a gene: 5. The V gene's germline CDR1 is SGHAT and CDR2 FQNNGV. The length of the CDR3 is 16 residues. The CDR3: CASSLGSRGAQETQYF. The DNA for the CDR3 is TGTGCCAGCAGCTTAGGGTCGCGGGGGGCCCAAGAGACCCAGTACTTC.

This chain uses TRBV6-5 with TRBJ2-3; TRBD2 matches 12 bases. CDR3 length: 16 residues. Per the germline V gene, CDR1 is MNHEY and CDR2 is SVGAGI. J gave up 3 bases and V 0 bases, and 1 base lay outside the gene matches. CDR3 DNA: TGTGCCAGCAGTTACTCTGGACTAGCGGGGACAGATACGCAGTATTTT. It encodes CASSYSGLAGTDTQYF.

The chain has TRBV2 and TRBJ1-5; a weak D match, TRBD1 (5 bases). Germline loops: CDR1 SNHLY, CDR2 FYNNEI. V was clipped by 8 bases and J by 0 bases, with 8 bases between them. This CDR3 spans 13 amino acids. The CDR3 loop is CASAGNSNQPQHF. The CDR3 DNA reads TGTGCCAGCGCAGGGAATAGCAATCAGCCCCAGCATTTT.

This clone was recorded once. The chain uses TRBV7-3 and TRBJ2-1; D might be TRBD1 (6 bases). V was shortened by 1 base and J by 6 bases, with 13 bases between the two germline ends. This CDR3 is 15 amino acids long. In germline, CDR1 is SGHTA, CDR2 FQGTGA. The CDR3 spells CASSLMDSPGNEQFF. The DNA for the CDR3 is TGTGCCAGCAGCTTAATGGACAGCCCGGGCAATGAGCAGTTCTTC. Looking up the rest from reference TRBV7-3 and TRBJ2-1 gives the full variable domain: GAGVSQTPSNKVTEKGKYVELRCDPISGHTALYWYRQSLGQGPEFLIYFQGTGAADDSGLPNDRFFAVRPEGSVSTLKIQRTERGDSAVYLCASSLMDSPGNEQFFGPGTRLTVL.

This rearrangement joins TRBV20-1 to TRBJ2-1, with D uncertain. Between the trimmed V and J ends, which lost 5 bases and 6 bases, there was a span of 8 bases. The germline gives CDR1 DFQATT, CDR2 SNEGSKA (reference sequence). This CDR3 spans 11 amino acids. The CDR3 is CSAARVNEQFF. CDR3 DNA sequence: TGCAGTGCTGCCCGGGTCAATGAGCAGTTCTTC.

V is TRBV5-1 and J is TRBJ2-3, with TRBD1 as a possible D gene (7 bases). Germline lookup yields CDR1 SGHRS and CDR2 YFSETQ. Trimming removed 2 bases from V and 2 bases from J, with 12 bases in between. The CDR3 consists of 15 residues. This CDR3 reads CASSFQGGITDTQYF. DNA of the CDR3: TGCGCCAGCAGCTTTCAGGGGGGCATCACAGATACGCAGTATTTT.

This sequence joins TRBV4-3 and TRBJ1-2; the D is unclear. Germline CDR1 LGHNA, CDR2 YSLEER. The CDR3 totals 14 residues. Trimming took off 0 bases at V and 7 bases at J, with 12 bases between the two ends. Here the CDR3 reads CASSQDRHLGGYTF. CDR3 in DNA: TGCGCCAGCAGCCAAGATCGACACCTCGGTGGCTACACCTTC.

The rearrangement links TRBV9 to TRBJ2-7; 10 bases align to TRBD1. J was trimmed by 7 bases and V by 4 bases; bases with no gene match: 2. Germline V gene lookup returns CDR1 SGDLS and CDR2 YYNGEE. The CDR3 is 12 amino acids. CDR3 sequence reads: CASSLGQGEQYF. CDR3 DNA: TGTGCCAGCAGCCTGGGACAGGGGGAGCAGTACTTC.

V is TRBV25-1 and J is TRBJ2-3; no definite D call. CDR3 length: 13 residues. In germline, CDR1 is MGHDK, CDR2 SYGVNS. With 6 bases removed from V and 5 bases from J, the gap between germline ends came to 12 bases. The CDR3 DNA is TGTGCCAGCAGCCTAGGATTAGGAGATACGCAGTATTTT. Translation gives CASSLGLGDTQYF.

As DNA, the CDR3 is TGTGCCAGCAGCCCCTCGACTAGGGGAGGGTCCTATGGCTACACCTTC. This encodes CASSPSTRGGSYGYTF. The rearrangement joins TRBV7-9 to TRBJ1-2, with D possibly matching TRBD1 (5 bases). Germline V gene sequence: CDR1 SEHNR, CDR2 FQNEAQ (reference sequence). The CDR3 covers 16 residues. Trimming shortened V by 5 bases and J by 4 bases, and 20 bases separated the two germline ends.

The rearrangement links TRBV19 to TRBJ2-3; 8 positions agree with TRBD2. The V and J ends lost 3 bases and 3 bases, in that order; junction bases with no gene match: 14. Germline-derived CDR1 and CDR2 are LNHDA and SQIVND (reference sequence). The CDR3 has 18 amino acids. CDR3 in amino acids: CASSIEGPPRGGTDTQYF. DNA for the CDR3: TGTGCCAGTAGTATTGAAGGCCCCCCACGCGGGGGGACAGATACGCAGTATTTT.